The 23 T cell receptor beta chains below were found in one sample sequenced in a study of blood T cell repertoires in COVID-19. Assay: immunoSEQ multiplex PCR; the TCRdb copy retains only in-frame clones and omits some. Of tens of thousands of clones detected, 70% to 90% appear once; the ten largest clones hold almost 2.5%. Sequenced material: peripheral blood. Source of these receptors: a woman between 70 and 85 years old with COVID-19, enrolled during active disease.

This clone has only a few counts. This chain uses TRBV19 with TRBJ1-4, with D unclear. This CDR3 spans 20 amino acids. Germline V gene data show CDR1 as LNHDA and CDR2 as SQIVND (reference sequence). The ends were cut back, 6 bases at V and 3 bases at J, with 29 bases in the middle. DNA for the CDR3: TGTGCCAGTAGCCATTTCGTGGGCAGCCTAAAGTATCTATCTAATGAAAAACTGTTTTTT. It translates to CASSHFVGSLKYLSNEKLFF.

The V and J genes are TRBV19 and TRBJ2-6; no definite D call. V shed 7 bases and J shed 0 bases, with 4 bases lying between them. Germline CDR1 LNHDA, CDR2 SQIVND (reference sequence). The CDR3 runs 13 residues. The CDR3 here is CASKASGANVLTF. The CDR3, as DNA: TGTGCCAGTAAAGCCTCTGGGGCCAACGTCCTGACTTTC. Based on the CDR3 plus reference TRBV19 and TRBJ2-6, the full variable domain is DGGITQSPKYLFRKEGQNVTLSCEQNLNHDAMYWYRQDPGQGLRLIYYSQIVNDFQKGDIAEGYSVSREKKESFPLTVTSAQKNPTAFYLCASKASGANVLTFGAGSRLTVL.

As to this clone: An end of the junction differs from the germline gene, which may be a read error. The J gene is TRBJ2-1, the V gene TRBV7-7, with TRBD1 matching over 10 bases. Looked up from germline, CDR1 is SSHAT and CDR2 is FNYEAQ (reference sequence). The CDR3 spans 15 residues. The CDR3 loop is CASSLSGTGANEQFF. The CDR3 DNA is TGTGCTAGCAGCCTATCCGGGACAGGGGCCAATGAGCAGTTCTTC. The whole variable domain, filled in from reference TRBV7-7 and TRBJ2-1, reads GAGVSQSPRYKVTKRGQDVTLRCDPISSHATLYWYQQALGQGPEFLTYFNYEAQPDKSGLPSDRFSAERPEGSISTLTIQRTEQRDSAMYRCASSLSGTGANEQFFGPGTRLTVL.

The J gene is TRBJ1-2, the V gene TRBV9; tentatively, D is TRBD1 (6 bases). V lost 4 bases and J lost 4, with 14 bases in between. Germline CDR1 SGDLS, CDR2 YYNGEE. The CDR3 has 14 amino acids. The CDR3 DNA is TGTGCCAGCAGCCACCGGGACATGGCCTATGGCTACACCTTC. Protein: CASSHRDMAYGYTF.

With respect to this clone: Other DNA sequences in the same sample also yield this CDR3. The chain recombines TRBV18 with TRBJ2-2; perhaps TRBD2 as D (5 bases). Per germline, CDR1 KGHSH and CDR2 LQKENI. The length of the CDR3 is 13 residues. Trimming removed 3 bases at V and 5 bases at J, with 7 bases between. Here the CDR3 DNA reads TGTGCCAGCTCACCGGGGAGTACCGGGGAGCTGTTTTTT. Its translation: CASSPGSTGELFF. The entire variable domain, with the rest obtained from reference TRBV18 and TRBJ2-2, is as follows: NAGVMQNPRHLVRRRGQEARLRCSPMKGHSHVYWYRQLPEEGLKFMVYLQKENIIDESGMPKERFSAEFPKEGPSILRIQQVVRGDSAAYFCASSPGSTGELFFGEGSRLTVL.

J is TRBJ2-2 and V is TRBV2, with TRBD1 matching over 10 bases. V shed 6 bases and J 5 bases; nucleotides not matched to a gene: 6. CDR1 and CDR2 from the germline V gene are SNHLY and FYNNEI. The CDR3 consists of 15 residues. CDR3 region: CASRVDRGGTGELFF. Written as DNA, the CDR3 is TGTGCCAGCAGAGTGGACAGGGGGGGTACCGGGGAGCTGTTTTTT.

The rearrangement joins TRBV3-1 (or the pseudogene TRBV3-2) to TRBJ2-3; 8 bases map to TRBD2. V shed 5 bases, J shed 1 base, and the junction held 11 bases outside the gene matches. The length of the CDR3 is 17 residues. Germline V lookup: CDR1 LGHDT, CDR2 YNNKEL (reference sequence). Here the CDR3 DNA reads TGTGCCAGCAGCTGTCCTTCCCGGGGGGGCGGCACAGATACGCAGTATTTT. Residues: CASSCPSRGGGTDTQYF.

This clone was detected only a few times. The gene calls are TRBV11-2 and TRBJ1-2; D may be TRBD1 (5 bases). V gave up 0 bases and J gave up 4 bases, with 6 bases separating them. The CDR3 covers 13 residues. Germline CDR1 and CDR2: SGHAT and FQNNGV. CDR3 region: CASSLDRVYGYTF. The CDR3 nucleotides read TGTGCCAGCAGCTTAGACAGGGTCTATGGCTACACCTTC.

This chain connects TRBV19 to TRBJ2-2; D perhaps matches TRBD2 (5 bases). The germline gives CDR1 LNHDA, CDR2 SQIVND (reference sequence). This CDR3 comprises 14 residues. V lost 4 bases to trimming and J lost 4 bases, with 10 bases between them. As DNA, the CDR3 is TGTGCCAGTAGTACCCCCCGGGGCACCGGGGAGCTGTTTTTT. It specifies CASSTPRGTGELFF.

DNA for the CDR3: TGTGCCAGCAGCAACGCCAAAGGAGGGCCACACGAGCAGTACGTC. Its translation: CASSNAKGGPHEQYV. The rearrangement uses TRBV7-8 and TRBJ2-7, with D maybe TRBD2 (6 bases). Trimming left V 5 bases short and J 5 bases short, with 19 bases between. The germline V gene encodes CDR1 SGHVS and CDR2 FQNEAQ. The CDR3 has 15 residues.

The chain uses TRBV15 and TRBJ1-6; no clear D. With 6 bases removed from V and 8 bases from J, the gap between germline ends came to 17 bases. CDR1 is LNHNV and CDR2 is YYDKDF in the germline V gene (reference sequence). The CDR3 spans 15 residues. CDR3 residues: CATSPGIQTHSPLHF. The CDR3, as DNA: TGTGCCACCAGTCCAGGTATCCAAACCCATTCACCCCTCCACTTT.

The chain joins TRBV12-3 or TRBV12-4 to TRBJ2-3; no reliable D call. The CDR3 has 13 residues. The V gene lost 6 bases and the J gene lost 2 bases, with 9 bases spanning the gap. The CDR3 here is CASRKLDTDTQYF. CDR3 DNA sequence: TGTGCCAGCAGGAAGCTAGACACAGATACGCAGTATTTT.

This chain's CDR3 is CASSFLAFQETQYF. The CDR3 DNA is TGTGCCAGCAGCTTTCTAGCGTTCCAAGAGACCCAGTACTTC. The chain recombines TRBV6-2 or TRBV6-3 with TRBJ2-5; D perhaps matches TRBD2 (6 bases). V was clipped by 6 bases and J by 1 base, with 12 bases between them. The CDR3 has 14 residues. CDR1 MNHEY and CDR2 SVGEGT come from the germline V gene.

V gene TRBV27 combines with J gene TRBJ1-2; D is possibly TRBD1 (5 bases). CDR1 and CDR2 from the germline V gene are MNHEY and SMNVEV (reference sequence). This CDR3 has 13 residues. V was pared by 3 bases and J by 2 bases, with 7 bases between. The CDR3 reads CASSFGGNYGYTF. The CDR3 nucleotides are TGTGCCAGCAGTTTTGGGGGGAACTATGGCTACACCTTC.

The chain is built from TRBV19 and TRBJ2-5, with 8 bases that match TRBD1. Trimming cost V 4 bases and J 0 bases; bases outside gene matches: 13. The CDR3 runs to 18 residues. CDR1 is LNHDA and CDR2 is SQIVND in the germline V gene (reference sequence). The CDR3 region is CASSTGQGKLWYQETQYF. The CDR3 bases are TGTGCCAGTAGTACCGGACAGGGTAAACTCTGGTACCAAGAGACCCAGTACTTC.

The genes are TRBV6-6 and TRBJ2-7, with D possibly being TRBD1 (6 bases). The V and J ends lost 5 bases and 4 bases respectively, with 15 bases between them. Per the germline V gene, CDR1 is MNHNY and CDR2 is SVGAGI (reference sequence). The CDR3 spans 14 residues. The CDR3 sequence is CASSPLGTQYEQYF. CDR3 DNA sequence: TGTGCCAGCAGTCCCCTCGGGACACAATACGAGCAGTACTTC.

The chain combines TRBV11-3 with TRBJ2-1, with D perhaps TRBD2 (6 bases). Per the germline V gene, CDR1 is SGHNT and CDR2 is YENEEA. Trimming cost V 5 bases and J 1 base, with 15 bases left between them. This CDR3 has 16 residues. The chain's CDR3 is CASSIWEEASYNEQFF. As DNA, the CDR3 is TGTGCCAGCAGCATCTGGGAGGAAGCATCCTACAATGAGCAGTTCTTC.

This clone has just a few counts. V gene TRBV9 combines with J gene TRBJ2-1; the D gene is possibly TRBD1 (5 bases). The CDR3 runs to 12 residues. Germline V gene lookup returns CDR1 SGDLS and CDR2 YYNGEE. Trimming removed 2 bases from V and 9 bases from J, with 9 bases in between. The CDR3 DNA is TGTGCCAGCAGCGTTATGCAGGGTGAGCAGTTCTTC. As protein: CASSVMQGEQFF.

V gene TRBV11-3 combines with J gene TRBJ2-3; D gene ambiguous. The ends were cut back, 4 bases at V and 1 base at J, with 6 bases in the middle. Germline V lookup: CDR1 SGHNT, CDR2 YENEEA. The CDR3 consists of 13 residues. The CDR3 loop reads CASSSPGTDTQYF. CDR3 nucleotide sequence: TGTGCCAGCAGCTCCCCCGGCACAGATACGCAGTATTTT.

V usage is TRBV6-2 or TRBV6-3 and J usage is TRBJ2-7; D perhaps matches TRBD1 (6 bases). V shed 5 bases and J shed 2 bases, with 16 bases lying between them. Germline V gene data show CDR1 as MNHEY and CDR2 as SVGEGT. CDR3 length: 15 amino acids. In nucleotides, the CDR3 is TGTGCCAGCAGTAGCCGGGACACTTTCCCCTACGAGCAGTACTTC. This translates into CASSSRDTFPYEQYF.

This clone was seen a handful of times. The rearrangement joins TRBV5-1 to TRBJ1-1; TRBD1 matches at 10 bases. Unmatched junction bases numbered 5, after V lost 7 bases and J lost 5 bases. Germline V lookup: CDR1 SGHRS, CDR2 YFSETQ. The CDR3 runs to 13 residues. CDR3 sequence (DNA): TGCGCCAGCGGACAGGGGGAGGATACTGAAGCTTTCTTT. This codes for CASGQGEDTEAFF.

The rearrangement links TRBV18 to TRBJ2-3, with D perhaps matching TRBD1 (6 bases). This CDR3 has 17 amino acids. CDR1 is KGHSH and CDR2 is LQKENI in the germline V gene. V shed 3 bases and J shed 2 bases, with 18 bases lying between them. The CDR3 DNA follows: TGTGCCAGCTCACCTTTCGCGGCAGGGGCCACCACAGATACGCAGTATTTT. Protein: CASSPFAAGATTDTQYF.

A few counts support this clone. V usage is TRBV19 and J usage is TRBJ2-7, with unresolved D. This CDR3 is 15 amino acids long. Between the trimmed V and J ends, which lost 3 bases and 0 bases, there was a span of 12 bases. Germline CDR1 and CDR2: LNHDA and SQIVND (reference sequence). The chain's CDR3 is CASSMGSSISYEQYF. In DNA form, the CDR3 reads TGTGCCAGTAGTATGGGTAGCTCCATCTCCTACGAGCAGTACTTC.